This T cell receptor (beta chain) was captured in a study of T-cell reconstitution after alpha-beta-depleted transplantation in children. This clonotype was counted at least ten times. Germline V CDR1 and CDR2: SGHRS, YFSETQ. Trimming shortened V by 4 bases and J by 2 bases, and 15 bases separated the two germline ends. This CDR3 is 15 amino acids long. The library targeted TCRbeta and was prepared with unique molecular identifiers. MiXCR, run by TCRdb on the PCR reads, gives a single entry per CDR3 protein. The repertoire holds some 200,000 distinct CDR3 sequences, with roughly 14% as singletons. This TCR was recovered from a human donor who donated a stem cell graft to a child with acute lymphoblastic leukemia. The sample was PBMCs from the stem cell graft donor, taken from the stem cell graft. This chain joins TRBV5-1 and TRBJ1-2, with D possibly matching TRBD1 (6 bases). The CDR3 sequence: CASSGSWTVNYGYTF. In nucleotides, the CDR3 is TGCGCCAGCAGCGGAAGCTGGACAGTGAACTATGGCTACACCTTC. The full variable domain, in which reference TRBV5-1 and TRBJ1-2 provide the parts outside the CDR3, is KAGVTQTPRYLIKTRGQQVTLSCSPISGHRSVSWYQQTPGQGLQFLFEYFSETQRNKGNFPGRFSGRQFSNSRSEMNVSTLELGDSALYLCASSGSWTVNYGYTFGSGTRLTVV.